The 4 T cell receptor beta chains reported below all come from one sample, sequenced in a study of identical twins. TCRdb called the 5' RACE reads again in MiXCR, with one record for every CDR3 protein. The sample has hundreds of thousands of distinct CDR3 sequences, about 12% seen once. In addition, the sample was reused for a study of yellow fever vaccine responses in identical twins.

The sequenced sample consisted of PBMCs. Receptors were obtained from a woman aged 18-29 years in good health.

This clonotype was counted at least ten times. The chain has TRBV5-1 and TRBJ1-1, with 8 nucleotides matching TRBD1. J lost 7 bases, V lost 3 bases, and 14 bases had no gene match. This CDR3 contains 16 residues. Germline values: CDR1 SGHRS, CDR2 YFSETQ. CDR3 DNA: TGCGCCAGCAGCTCCGGTTGGACAGGGCGCGGTGATGAAGCTTTCTTT. This sequence encodes CASSSGWTGRGDEAFF.

The rearrangement joins TRBV6-2 or TRBV6-3 to TRBJ2-1; 11 bases align to TRBD1. The V and J ends lost 5 bases and 10 bases, in that order; junction bases with no gene match: 13. Per the germline V gene, CDR1 is MNHEY and CDR2 is SVGEGT. The CDR3 spans 16 residues. CDR3 loop: CASSGPPGQGEGEQFF. Here the CDR3 DNA reads TGTGCCAGCAGTGGCCCCCCGGGACAGGGGGAAGGGGAGCAGTTCTTC.

V usage is TRBV5-1 and J usage is TRBJ2-7, with D perhaps matching TRBD2 (6 bases). The germline V and J ends were trimmed by 4 bases and 0 bases, with 11 bases remaining between them. Germline lookup yields CDR1 SGHRS and CDR2 YFSETQ. This CDR3 has 14 residues. CDR3 bases: TGCGCCAGCAGCCCGGGACTCCCCTCCTACGAGCAGTACTTC. The encoded protein is CASSPGLPSYEQYF.

This sequence joins TRBV29-1 and TRBJ2-1, with D perhaps TRBD2 (5 bases). This CDR3 spans 13 amino acids. V dropped 1 base and J dropped 9 bases, with 13 bases sitting between them. CDR1 and CDR2 (germline): SQVTM, ANQGSEA. DNA for the CDR3: TGCAGCGTTGAAGTTGGCGGGTATGGTGAGCAGTTCTTC. Its protein product is CSVEVGGYGEQFF.